This T cell receptor (beta chain) was identified during a study of blood T cell repertoires in COVID-19. Study information: Italy, Spain and the United States were the sources of the convalescent and acute COVID-19 samples.

Germline V gives CDR1 SGHTA, CDR2 FQGTGA. The CDR3 is made up of 14 amino acids. V shed 5 bases and J 4 bases; nucleotides not matched to a gene: 6. Original analysis: Amplification of reference gene primers was used by the study to estimate nucleated cell counts. Assay used: immunoSEQ multiplex PCR; TCRdb lists only in-frame clones, some missing. That table furnishes V, J and clone size, whereas the DNA furnished D and trimming. The table records around 200,000 clones, roughly four fifths of them present only once. V usage is TRBV7-3 and J usage is TRBJ2-5; 8 bases are shared with TRBD2. The TCR was taken from a human donor in a cohort sampled during active COVID-19. The sequenced material came from peripheral blood. The CDR3 region is CASSRTGRGETQYF. CDR3 bases: TGTGCCAGCAGCCGAACCGGGAGGGGAGAGACCCAGTACTTC.